Included here is one TCR beta chain sequence, with context. A case of COVID-19 had been met by exposed participants within 2 weeks before study entry. These data are taken from a study of blood T cell repertoires in COVID-19. Study details: T cells, B-cell-depleted T cells, or PBMCs provided the cDNA or gDNA that served as material.

In the original analysis: Reference gene primer amplification in the assay estimated nucleated cell counts. Clones were sequenced by immunoSEQ multiplex PCR, and TCRdb holds only the in-frame ones, with some missing. Clonal size and the V and J genes are those of that table, whereas D and trimming came from the DNA. The repertoire has roughly 190,000 clones, roughly 84% of them found once; the top ten carry roughly 3.2%. The V segment lost 2 bases and the J segment 7 bases; nucleotides outside the gene matches: 7. The CDR3 length is 16 residues. Looked up from germline, CDR1 is KGHDR and CDR2 is SFDVKD.

The source is a woman under 40 who had been exposed to COVID-19. The chain links TRBV24-1 to TRBJ1-5, with 10 nucleotides matching TRBD1. Sequenced material: PBMCs or T cells enriched from blood (not recorded which). The CDR3 region is CATSDYPDRGGQPQHF. DNA of the CDR3: TGTGCCACCAGTGATTACCCGGACAGGGGGGGACAGCCCCAGCATTTT.